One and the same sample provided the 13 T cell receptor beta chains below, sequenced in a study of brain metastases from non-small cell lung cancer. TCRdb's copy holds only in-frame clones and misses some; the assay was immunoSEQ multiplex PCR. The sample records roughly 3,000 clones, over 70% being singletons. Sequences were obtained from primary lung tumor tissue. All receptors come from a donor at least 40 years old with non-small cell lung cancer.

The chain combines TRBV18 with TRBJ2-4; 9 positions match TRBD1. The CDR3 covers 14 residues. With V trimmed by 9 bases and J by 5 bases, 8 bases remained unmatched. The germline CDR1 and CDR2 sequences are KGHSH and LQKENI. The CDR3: CASFPGQGENIQYF. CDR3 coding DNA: TGTGCCAGTTTTCCGGGACAGGGTGAAAACATTCAGTACTTC.

CDR3 DNA: TGTGCCAGCAGTTTAGGGACAGATACGCAGTATTTT. The encoded protein is CASSLGTDTQYF. The V and J genes are TRBV27 and TRBJ2-3, with D unclear. This CDR3 is built from 12 residues. Germline V lookup: CDR1 MNHEY, CDR2 SMNVEV (reference sequence). The V gene lost 2 bases and the J gene lost 3 bases, with 3 bases spanning the gap.

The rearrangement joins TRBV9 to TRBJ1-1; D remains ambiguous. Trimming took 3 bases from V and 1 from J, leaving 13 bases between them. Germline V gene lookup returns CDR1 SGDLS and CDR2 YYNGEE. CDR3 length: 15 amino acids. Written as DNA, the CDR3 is TGTGCCAGCAGCGGTCCCAAGGGAGAGAACACTGAAGCTTTCTTT. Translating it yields CASSGPKGENTEAFF.

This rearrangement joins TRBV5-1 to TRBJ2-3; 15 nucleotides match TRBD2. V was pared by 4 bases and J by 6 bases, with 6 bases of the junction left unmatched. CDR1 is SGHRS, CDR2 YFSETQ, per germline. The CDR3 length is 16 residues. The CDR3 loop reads CASSPGLAGGADTQYF. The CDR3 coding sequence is TGCGCCAGCAGCCCCGGACTAGCGGGGGGGGCGGATACGCAGTATTTT.

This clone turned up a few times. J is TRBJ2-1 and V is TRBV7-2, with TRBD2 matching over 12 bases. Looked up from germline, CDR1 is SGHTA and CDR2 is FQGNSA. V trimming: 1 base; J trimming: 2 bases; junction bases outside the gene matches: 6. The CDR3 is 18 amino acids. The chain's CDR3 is CASSLGSSGGAPYNEQFF. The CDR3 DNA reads TGTGCCAGCAGCTTAGGTTCTAGCGGGGGGGCCCCCTACAATGAGCAGTTCTTC.

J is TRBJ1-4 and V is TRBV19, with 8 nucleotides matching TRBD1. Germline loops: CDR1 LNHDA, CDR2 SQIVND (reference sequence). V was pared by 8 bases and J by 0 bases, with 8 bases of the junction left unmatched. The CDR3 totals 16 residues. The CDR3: CASGETGGATNEKLFF. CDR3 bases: TGTGCCAGTGGGGAAACAGGGGGTGCAACTAATGAAAAACTGTTTTTT.

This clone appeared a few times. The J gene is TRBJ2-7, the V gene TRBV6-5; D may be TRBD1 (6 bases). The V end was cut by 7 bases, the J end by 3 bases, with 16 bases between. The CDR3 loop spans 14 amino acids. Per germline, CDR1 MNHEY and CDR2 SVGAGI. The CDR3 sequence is CASTGQQVYYEQYF. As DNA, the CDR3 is TGTGCCAGCACCGGACAGCAGGTATACTACGAGCAGTACTTC.

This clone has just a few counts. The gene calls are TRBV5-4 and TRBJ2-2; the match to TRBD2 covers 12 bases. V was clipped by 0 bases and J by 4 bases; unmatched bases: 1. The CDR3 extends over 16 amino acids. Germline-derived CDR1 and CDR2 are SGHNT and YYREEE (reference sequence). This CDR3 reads CASSLGLAGVTGELFF. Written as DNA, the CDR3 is TGTGCCAGCAGCTTGGGACTAGCGGGGGTCACCGGGGAGCTGTTTTTT.

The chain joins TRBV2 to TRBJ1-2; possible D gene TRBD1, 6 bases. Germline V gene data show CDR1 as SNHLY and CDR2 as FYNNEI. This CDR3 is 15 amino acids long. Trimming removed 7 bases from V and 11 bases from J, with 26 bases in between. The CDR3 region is CASTEGDGGIGGYTF. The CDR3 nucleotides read TGTGCCAGCACCGAGGGTGACGGGGGCATTGGTGGTTACACCTTC.

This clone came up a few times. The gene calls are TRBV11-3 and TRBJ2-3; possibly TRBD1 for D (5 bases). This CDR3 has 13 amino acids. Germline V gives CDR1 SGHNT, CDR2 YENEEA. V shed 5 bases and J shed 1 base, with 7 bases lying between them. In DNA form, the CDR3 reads TGTGCCAGCAGCATACAGGGCACAGATACGCAGTATTTT. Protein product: CASSIQGTDTQYF.

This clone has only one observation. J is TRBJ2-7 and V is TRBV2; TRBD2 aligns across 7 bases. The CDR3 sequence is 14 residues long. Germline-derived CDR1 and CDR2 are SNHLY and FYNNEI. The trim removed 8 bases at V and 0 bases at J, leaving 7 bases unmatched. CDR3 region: CASARGGSSYEQYF. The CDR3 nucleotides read TGTGCCAGCGCGAGGGGCGGGAGCTCCTACGAGCAGTACTTC.

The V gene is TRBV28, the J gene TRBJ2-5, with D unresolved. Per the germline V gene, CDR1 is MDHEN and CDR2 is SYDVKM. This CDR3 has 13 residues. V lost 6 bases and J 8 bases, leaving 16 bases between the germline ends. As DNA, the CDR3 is TGTGCCAGCAGACCGGAACGCGTGGAAACCCAGTACTTC. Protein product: CASRPERVETQYF.

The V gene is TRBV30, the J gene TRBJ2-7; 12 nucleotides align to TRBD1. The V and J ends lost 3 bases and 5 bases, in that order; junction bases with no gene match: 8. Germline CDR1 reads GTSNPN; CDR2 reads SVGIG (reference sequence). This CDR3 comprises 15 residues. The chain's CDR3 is CAWSGGTGGGHEQYF. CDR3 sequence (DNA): TGTGCCTGGAGCGGGGGGACAGGGGGCGGCCACGAGCAGTACTTC.